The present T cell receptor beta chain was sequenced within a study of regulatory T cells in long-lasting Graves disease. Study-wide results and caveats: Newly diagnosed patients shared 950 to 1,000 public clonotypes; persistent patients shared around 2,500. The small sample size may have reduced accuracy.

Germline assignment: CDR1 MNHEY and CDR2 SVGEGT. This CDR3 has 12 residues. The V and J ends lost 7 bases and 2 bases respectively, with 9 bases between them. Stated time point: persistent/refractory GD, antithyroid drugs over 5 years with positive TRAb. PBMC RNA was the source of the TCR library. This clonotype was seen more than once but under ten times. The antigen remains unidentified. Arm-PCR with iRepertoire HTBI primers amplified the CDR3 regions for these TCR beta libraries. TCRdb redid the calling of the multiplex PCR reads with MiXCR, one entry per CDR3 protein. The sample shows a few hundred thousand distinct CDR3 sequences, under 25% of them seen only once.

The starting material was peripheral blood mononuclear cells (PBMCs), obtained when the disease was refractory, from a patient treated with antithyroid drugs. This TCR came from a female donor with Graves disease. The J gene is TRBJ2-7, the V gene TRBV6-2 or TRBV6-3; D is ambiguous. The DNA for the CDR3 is TGTGCCAGCACGGACGGTCCCTACGAGCAGTACTTC. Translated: CASTDGPYEQYF.